The sample holds many counts of the clone carrying this T cell receptor beta chain. Its antigen is still unknown. The CDR3 is 14 amino acids. Germline trimming cut 7 bases from V and 2 bases from J; bases unmatched to any gene: 5. In germline, CDR1 is LNHDA, CDR2 SQIVND (reference sequence). The sample is drawn from a study of T cells in Graves' hyperthyroidism and ophthalmopathy. Study-wide results and caveats: Appearing also in blood were most of the thyroid clonotypes expanded above 0.001. Ophthalmopathy got predicted by the model a median 6.5 months before its onset.

RNA transcripts were the template for amplifying TCR beta CDR3 regions. TCR CDR3 underwent first-round RT-PCR with the HTBI primer set. MiXCR, applied by TCRdb to the multiplex PCR reads, yields one record per CDR3 protein. The sample has 550,000 to 600,000 distinct CDR3 sequences, about 43% seen once. What was sequenced was peripheral blood or thyroid tissue (not recorded which). The clonotype comes from an adult woman with Graves' disease, either hyperthyroidism or ophthalmopathy (not recorded which). The chain has TRBV19 and TRBJ1-1; 9 bases are a match to TRBD1. In DNA form, the CDR3 reads TGTGCCAGTACCCACAGGGGGCAAAACACTGAAGCTTTCTTT. Translating gives CASTHRGQNTEAFF.